This T cell receptor (beta chain) was retrieved from a study of T cell responses to AZD1222 COVID-19 vaccine. Repertoires were generated with immunoSEQ multiplex PCR, while TCRdb's copy carries only in-frame clones and drops some. Seen here are 90,000 to 150,000 clones, 75% to 90% observed once, and the top ten hold approximately 2.5%. V gave up 1 base and J gave up 4 bases, with 13 bases separating them. CDR3 size: 15 residues. Germline V gene sequence: CDR1 SEHNR, CDR2 FQNEAQ (reference sequence). Source: peripheral blood, taken 28 days after the second AZD1222 dose. The genes are TRBV7-9 and TRBJ1-1; D ambiguous. The TCR was taken from an adult who received the AZD1222 COVID-19 vaccine. The CDR3 region has the DNA TGTGCCAGCAGCTTAGTGGCGGCCTCAGGCACTGAAGCTTTCTTT. It translates to CASSLVAASGTEAFF.